The 29 T cell receptor beta chains in this list originate from one sample, sequenced in a study of early T cells in non-severe SARS-CoV-2 infection. MiXCR was run by TCRdb on the 5' RACE reads, yielding one entry per CDR3 protein. This sample has some 77,000 distinct CDR3 sequences; over 9% occur once, and the top ten carry roughly 5%. Input material: whole blood. Every receptor here comes from an adult who was a healthcare worker with PCR-confirmed SARS-CoV-2 infection or an uninfected control (not recorded which).

This chain uses TRBV7-9 with TRBJ2-2, with TRBD2 identical over 12 bases. Per the germline V gene, CDR1 is SEHNR and CDR2 is FQNEAQ (reference sequence). Losses at the gene ends were 5 bases for V and 2 bases for J; bases not matched to a gene: 6. The CDR3 runs to 17 residues. The CDR3, as DNA: TGTGCCAGCAGCCAGACTAGCGGGAGCCTCAACACCGGGGAGCTGTTTTTT. Translated, it gives CASSQTSGSLNTGELFF.

This clonotype was seen ten or more times. This rearrangement joins TRBV28 to TRBJ2-1; weak D call: TRBD1 (6 bases). The V gene lost 5 bases and the J gene lost 0 bases, with 14 bases spanning the gap. Germline V CDR1 and CDR2: MDHEN, SYDVKM. The CDR3 runs to 16 residues. In nucleotides, the CDR3 is TGTGCCAGCAGTCTTCAGGGGCGGCCCTCCTACAATGAGCAGTTCTTC. Its protein product is CASSLQGRPSYNEQFF. Full variable domain (missing parts from reference TRBV28 and TRBJ2-1): DVKVTQSSRYLVKRTGEKVFLECVQDMDHENMFWYRQDPGLGLRLIYFSYDVKMKEKGDIPEGYSVSREKKERFSLILESASTNQTSMYLCASSLQGRPSYNEQFFGPGTRLTVL.

There are a few counts of this clonotype. The V call is TRBV3-1, the J call TRBJ2-7; TRBD2 agrees at 11 bases. V gave up 3 bases and J gave up 0 bases; unmatched junction bases: 4. In germline, CDR1 is LGHDT, CDR2 YNNKEL (reference sequence). This CDR3 comprises 16 residues. CDR3 coding DNA: TGTGCCAGCAGCCAGGCAACTAGCGGGAGCTCCTACGAGCAGTACTTC. Translating gives CASSQATSGSSYEQYF.

The table lists this clonotype with many counts. The V call is TRBV25-1, the J call TRBJ2-5, with 7 nucleotides matching TRBD1. Germline V gene data show CDR1 as MGHDK and CDR2 as SYGVNS. V lost 3 bases, J lost 2 bases, and 3 bases stayed unmatched. The CDR3 contains 14 residues. CDR3 protein: CASSDPRGQETQYF. For the CDR3, the DNA is TGTGCCAGCAGTGACCCCAGGGGGCAAGAGACCCAGTACTTC.

The chain links TRBV30 to TRBJ2-3, with 8 bases matching TRBD2. Germline V gene data show CDR1 as GTSNPN and CDR2 as SVGIG (reference sequence). The ends lost 0 bases at V and 6 bases at J; junction bases unmatched: 14. The CDR3 covers 17 residues. CDR3 amino acids: CAWSVRRGRVAGDTQYF. CDR3 DNA: TGTGCCTGGAGTGTACGTCGGGGAAGGGTAGCGGGGGATACGCAGTATTTT.

This clonotype has a count of ten or more. The V gene is TRBV5-1, the J gene TRBJ1-1; no clear D. The CDR3 has 15 residues. V was shortened by 1 base and J by 7 bases, with 17 bases between the two germline ends. Germline V gene data show CDR1 as SGHRS and CDR2 as YFSETQ. In DNA, the CDR3 is TGCGCCAGCAGCTTGACGGGAGGCCTTGAGCGTGAAGCTTTCTTT. This encodes CASSLTGGLEREAFF.

This clonotype was observed many times. The chain uses TRBV2 and TRBJ1-5, with D perhaps TRBD1 (5 bases). Germline loops: CDR1 SNHLY, CDR2 FYNNEI. V shed 4 bases and J shed 4 bases, with 14 bases lying between them. CDR3 length equals 15 residues. The CDR3: CASSVGGVRNQPQHF. The CDR3 DNA reads as TGTGCCAGCAGTGTAGGAGGGGTACGGAATCAGCCCCAGCATTTT.

This chain connects TRBV6-1 to TRBJ1-2; 7 bases align to TRBD1. V trimming: 7 bases; J trimming: 4 bases; junction bases outside the gene matches: 9. CDR3 size: 14 residues. The germline V gene encodes CDR1 MNHNS and CDR2 SASEGT. CDR3 region: CASTTRGRIYGYTF. In DNA form, the CDR3 reads TGTGCCAGCACCACCAGGGGGAGGATCTATGGCTACACCTTC.

This clonotype was observed many times. The chain employs TRBV20-1 and TRBJ2-5, with 8 positions matching TRBD2. The CDR3 has 15 amino acids. J was trimmed by 5 bases and V by 1 base; bases with no gene match: 9. CDR1 and CDR2 (germline): DFQATT, SNEGSKA (reference sequence). The CDR3 DNA reads as TGCAGTGCTAGAGTTCCGGGACTAGAAGCCGAGACCCAGTACTTC. As protein: CSARVPGLEAETQYF.

J is TRBJ1-5 and V is TRBV7-8; D may be TRBD1 (6 bases). The germline CDR1 and CDR2 sequences are SGHVS and FQNEAQ. This CDR3 has 16 amino acids. V gave up 3 bases and J gave up 5 bases, with 17 bases separating them. CDR3 nucleotide sequence: TGTGCCAGCAGCTTCCAGGGGACGGGGTTTTATCAGCCCCAGCATTTT. Encoded protein: CASSFQGTGFYQPQHF.

This clonotype was detected only a few times. The chain uses TRBV7-8 and TRBJ2-1; D unresolved. CDR3 length: 11 residues. The V end was cut by 4 bases, the J end by 9 bases, with 7 bases between. Germline V gene sequence: CDR1 SGHVS, CDR2 FQNEAQ. The CDR3 coding sequence is TGTGCCAGCAGCTGGTGGGGTGAGCAGTTCTTC. It yields the protein CASSWWGEQFF.

The sample holds many counts of this clonotype. The gene calls are TRBV3-1 and TRBJ2-1; D not certain. The CDR3 runs to 14 residues. With 0 bases removed from V and 5 bases from J, the gap between germline ends came to 8 bases. Germline values: CDR1 LGHDT, CDR2 YNNKEL (reference sequence). The CDR3 loop reads CASSQDIHNNEQFF. The CDR3, as DNA: TGTGCCAGCAGCCAAGATATACACAACAATGAGCAGTTCTTC.

This clonotype was counted at least ten times. The chain employs TRBV20-1 and TRBJ1-2; 11 positions agree with TRBD1. Trimming at V came to 6 bases and at J to 8 bases, leaving 5 bases not matched to a gene. Germline V gene lookup returns CDR1 DFQATT and CDR2 SNEGSKA (reference sequence). The CDR3 has 12 residues. Here the CDR3 DNA reads TGCAGTGCACTGGACAGGGGGCTAGGCTACACCTTC. Protein sequence: CSALDRGLGYTF.

Ten or more counts support this clonotype. The chain employs TRBV5-1 and TRBJ1-4; D not certain. CDR1 is SGHRS and CDR2 is YFSETQ in the germline V gene. Between the trimmed V and J ends, which lost 1 base and 0 bases, there was a span of 16 bases. This CDR3 is 18 amino acids long. The CDR3 reads CASSLLFQNTATNEKLFF. The CDR3 nucleotides read TGCGCCAGCAGCTTGTTATTCCAGAATACCGCAACTAATGAAAAACTGTTTTTT.

In this sample, this clonotype turned up a few times. This rearrangement joins TRBV20-1 to TRBJ1-1; 8 nucleotides match TRBD1. CDR3 length: 15 residues. V lost 0 bases, J lost 3 bases, and 6 bases stayed unmatched. Germline CDR1 and CDR2: DFQATT and SNEGSKA (reference sequence). This CDR3 is CSARDLQGADTEAFF. CDR3 bases: TGCAGTGCTAGAGATCTTCAGGGGGCGGACACTGAAGCTTTCTTT.

Ten or more counts support this clonotype. The chain links TRBV7-9 to TRBJ2-7; possibly TRBD1 or TRBD2 for D (5 bases each). This CDR3 is 12 amino acids long. In germline, CDR1 is SEHNR, CDR2 FQNEAQ (reference sequence). V was cut by 10 bases and J by 6 bases, with 16 bases left in between. For the CDR3, the DNA is TGTGCCACCCGGGACGGAGGTCTCGAGCAGTACTTC. Protein product: CATRDGGLEQYF.

This clonotype was detected only a few times. The chain employs TRBV27 and TRBJ2-7, with 10 bases identical to TRBD2. This CDR3 spans 16 amino acids. Looked up from germline, CDR1 is MNHEY and CDR2 is SMNVEV (reference sequence). Trimming took 2 bases from V and 3 from J; bases not matched to a gene: 7. CDR3 in amino acids: CASSLVASGSSYEQYF. DNA for the CDR3: TGTGCCAGCAGTTTAGTCGCTAGCGGGAGCAGCTACGAGCAGTACTTC.

The V and J genes are TRBV12-3 or TRBV12-4 and TRBJ2-5; TRBD2 matches 7 bases. The V gene end was trimmed by 4 bases and the J gene end by 9 bases; junction bases not matched to a gene: 5. The CDR3 has 12 amino acids. This CDR3 reads CASSWMGGSQYF. The CDR3 nucleotides read TGTGCCAGCAGTTGGATGGGGGGGTCCCAGTACTTC.

A remark on this clonotype: An end of the junction differs from the germline gene, which may be a read error. The CDR3 here is CVSSLKDTQYF. For the CDR3, the DNA is TGTGTCAGCAGTTTAAAAGATACGCAGTATTTT. V and J are TRBV12-3 or TRBV12-4 and TRBJ2-3; D is undetermined. CDR3 length: 11 residues.

This clonotype has only a few counts. The V gene is TRBV11-2, the J gene TRBJ2-3, with D possibly TRBD2 on 5 matching bases. The CDR3 is 17 amino acids. Germline V gene data show CDR1 as SGHAT and CDR2 as FQNNGV. With 4 bases removed from V and 0 bases from J, the gap between germline ends came to 17 bases. CDR3 sequence (DNA): TGTGCCAGCAGCTCCAGAAAGCGGTCTAGTAGCACAGATACGCAGTATTTT. Translated, it gives CASSSRKRSSSTDTQYF. The entire variable domain, with the rest obtained from reference TRBV11-2 and TRBJ2-3, is as follows: EAGVAQSPRYKIIEKRQSVAFWCNPISGHATLYWYQQILGQGPKLLIQFQNNGVVDDSQLPKDRFSAERLKGVDSTLKIQPAKLEDSAVYLCASSSRKRSSSTDTQYFGPGTRLTVL.

A few counts support this clonotype. This chain connects TRBV7-2 to TRBJ2-3; TRBD1 is a possible D gene (5 bases). V was trimmed by 1 base and J by 3 bases, leaving 14 bases between them. Looked up from germline, CDR1 is SGHTA and CDR2 is FQGNSA. The CDR3 contains 16 residues. The CDR3 DNA reads as TGTGCCAGCAGCTTAGAGCTCCCCAGGGCGACAGATACGCAGTATTTT. Its translation is CASSLELPRATDTQYF.

V usage is TRBV5-1 and J usage is TRBJ2-7; a weak D match, TRBD2 (6 bases). The V and J ends lost 3 bases and 5 bases respectively, with 18 bases between them. Germline V gene lookup returns CDR1 SGHRS and CDR2 YFSETQ. The CDR3 consists of 15 residues. CDR3 sequence: CASSSGDLLAHEQYF. The CDR3 DNA reads as TGCGCCAGCAGCTCGGGGGACCTATTGGCCCACGAGCAGTACTTC.

The CDR3 DNA is TGTGCCAGCTCACCGGGACGGTCACAAGAGACCCAGTACTTC. This gives the protein CASSPGRSQETQYF. The chain combines TRBV18 with TRBJ2-5; the D call may be TRBD1 or TRBD2 (5 bases each). Trimming shortened V by 3 bases and J by 2 bases, and 10 bases separated the two germline ends. Germline V gives CDR1 KGHSH, CDR2 LQKENI. The CDR3 contains 14 residues.

This sequence joins TRBV28 and TRBJ2-2, with 9 bases lining up with TRBD2. The CDR3 has 12 residues. V lost 7 bases, J lost 7 bases, and 1 base stayed unmatched. In germline, CDR1 is MDHEN, CDR2 SYDVKM. The CDR3 sequence: CASKREVGELFF. The DNA of the CDR3 is TGTGCCAGCAAGCGGGAGGTCGGGGAGCTGTTTTTT.

This clonotype was recorded a few times. J is TRBJ1-4 and V is TRBV28; D perhaps matches TRBD1 (6 bases). Trimming cost V 3 bases and J 0 bases, with 11 bases left between them. Germline CDR1 MDHEN, CDR2 SYDVKM. CDR3 length equals 16 residues. The CDR3 DNA reads as TGTGCCAGCAGTTTCCAACAGGGATCAACTAATGAAAAACTGTTTTTT. Residues: CASSFQQGSTNEKLFF.

The table lists this clonotype with many counts. This chain joins TRBV14 and TRBJ2-1; 7 bases agree with TRBD1. The germline V gene has CDR1 SGHDN and CDR2 FVKESK. Losses at the gene ends were 2 bases for V and 4 bases for J; bases not matched to a gene: 2. The CDR3 runs to 14 residues. CDR3 sequence: CASSQTGVYNEQFF. The CDR3, as DNA: TGTGCCAGCAGCCAAACAGGGGTTTACAATGAGCAGTTCTTC.

This clonotype turned up a few times. CDR3 sequence (DNA): TGTGCCGCTACCGGGACTAGCGTCTACGAGCAGTACTTC. This sequence encodes CAATGTSVYEQYF. The chain carries TRBV10-3 and TRBJ2-7; 10 bases map to TRBD2. The germline V gene encodes CDR1 ENHRY and CDR2 SYGVKD. This CDR3 has 13 amino acids. Trimming removed 11 bases from V and 3 bases from J; junction bases left unmatched: 7.

In its sample, this clonotype was seen many times. The rearrangement joins TRBV28 to TRBJ1-5; 7 nucleotides agree with TRBD1. Per germline, CDR1 MDHEN and CDR2 SYDVKM. The CDR3 is 15 residues long. The V segment lost 6 bases and the J segment 7 bases; nucleotides outside the gene matches: 12. The CDR3 coding sequence is TGTGCCAGCAGCCACGAGGGTAAGGGGGCCCAGCCCCAGCATTTT. Amino acid sequence: CASSHEGKGAQPQHF.

This clonotype was observed at least ten times. The genes are TRBV10-3 and TRBJ2-3; D is unresolved. The V gene's germline CDR1 is ENHRY and CDR2 SYGVKD. The CDR3 spans 13 residues. Trimming took off 2 bases at V and 6 bases at J, with 9 bases between the two ends. Here the CDR3 reads CAISEGSPDTQYF. The CDR3, as DNA: TGTGCCATCAGTGAGGGGTCGCCGGATACGCAGTATTTT.